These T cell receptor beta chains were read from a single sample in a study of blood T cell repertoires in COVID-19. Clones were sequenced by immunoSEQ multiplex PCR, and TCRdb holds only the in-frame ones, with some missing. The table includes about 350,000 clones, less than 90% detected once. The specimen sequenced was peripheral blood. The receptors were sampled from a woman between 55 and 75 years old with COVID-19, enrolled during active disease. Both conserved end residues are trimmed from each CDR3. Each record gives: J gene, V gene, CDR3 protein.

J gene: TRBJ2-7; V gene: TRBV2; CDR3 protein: ASRPGGYEQY
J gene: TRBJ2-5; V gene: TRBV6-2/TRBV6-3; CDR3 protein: ASSYAPTGPQETQY
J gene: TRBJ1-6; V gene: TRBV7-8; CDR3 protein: ASRQGQGGINSPLH
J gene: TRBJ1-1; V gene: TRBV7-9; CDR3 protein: ASSRTGLAF
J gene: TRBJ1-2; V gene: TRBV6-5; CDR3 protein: ASRDRGGYT
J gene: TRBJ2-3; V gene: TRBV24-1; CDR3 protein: ATSDEVGTDTQY
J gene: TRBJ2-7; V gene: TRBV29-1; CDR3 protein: SAQIAEVGPYEQY
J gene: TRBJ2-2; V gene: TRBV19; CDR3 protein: ASLRTGHSTGELF
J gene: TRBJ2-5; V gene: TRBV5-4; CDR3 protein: ASSPSGGQETQY
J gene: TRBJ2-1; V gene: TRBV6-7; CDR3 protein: ASSTVQEQF
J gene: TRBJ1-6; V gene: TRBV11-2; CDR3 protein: ASRAKTGDNNSPLH
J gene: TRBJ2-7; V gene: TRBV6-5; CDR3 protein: ASSYSVLAGGYEQY
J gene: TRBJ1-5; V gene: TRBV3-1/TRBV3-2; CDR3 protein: ASSNTGRNQPQH
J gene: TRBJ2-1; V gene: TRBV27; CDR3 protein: ASSLRGLLHNEQF
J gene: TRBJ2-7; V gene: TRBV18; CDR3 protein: ASSPGTSGGYEQY
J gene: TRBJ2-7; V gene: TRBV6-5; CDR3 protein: ASSYPGYEQY
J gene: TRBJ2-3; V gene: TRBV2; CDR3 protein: ASSRDYTDTQY
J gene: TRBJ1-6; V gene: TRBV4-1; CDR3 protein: ASSPMGGSPPLH
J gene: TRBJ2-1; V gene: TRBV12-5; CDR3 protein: ASGLVLGTSVVWEQF
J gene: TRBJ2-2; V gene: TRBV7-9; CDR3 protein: ASSPRGTGELGTGELF
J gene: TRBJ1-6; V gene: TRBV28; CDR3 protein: ASSFPRSPLH
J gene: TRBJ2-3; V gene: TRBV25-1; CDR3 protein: ASSDFAGGPTDTQY
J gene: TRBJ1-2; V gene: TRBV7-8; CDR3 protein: ASSVQGAGYGYT
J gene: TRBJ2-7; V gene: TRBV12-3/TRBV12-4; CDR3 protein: ASSATGGGEQY
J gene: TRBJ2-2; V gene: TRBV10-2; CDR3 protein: ASSAGLAAGELF
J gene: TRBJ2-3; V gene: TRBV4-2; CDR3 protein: ASSQVPFGGAGPDTQY
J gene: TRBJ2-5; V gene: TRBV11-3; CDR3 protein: ASSLIGETQY
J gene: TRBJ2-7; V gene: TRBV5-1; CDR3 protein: ASSTTESYEQY
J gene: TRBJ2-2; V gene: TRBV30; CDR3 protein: AWTKTSGFGELF
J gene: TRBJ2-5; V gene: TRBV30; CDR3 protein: AWSPILTDREETQY
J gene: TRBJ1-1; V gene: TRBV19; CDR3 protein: ATQRTGDRQAF